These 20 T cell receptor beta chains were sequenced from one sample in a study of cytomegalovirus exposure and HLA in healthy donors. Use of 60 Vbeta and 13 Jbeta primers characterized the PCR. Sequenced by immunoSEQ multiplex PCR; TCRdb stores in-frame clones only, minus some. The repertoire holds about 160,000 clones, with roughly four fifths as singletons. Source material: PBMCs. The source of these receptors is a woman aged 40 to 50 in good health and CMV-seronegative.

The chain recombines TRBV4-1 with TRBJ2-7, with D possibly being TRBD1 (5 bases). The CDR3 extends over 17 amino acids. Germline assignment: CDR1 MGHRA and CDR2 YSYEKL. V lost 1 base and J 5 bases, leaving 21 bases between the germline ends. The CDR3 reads CASSQALGRQGVHEQYF. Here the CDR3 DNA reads TGCGCCAGCAGCCAAGCTTTAGGGCGGCAGGGTGTCCACGAGCAGTACTTC.

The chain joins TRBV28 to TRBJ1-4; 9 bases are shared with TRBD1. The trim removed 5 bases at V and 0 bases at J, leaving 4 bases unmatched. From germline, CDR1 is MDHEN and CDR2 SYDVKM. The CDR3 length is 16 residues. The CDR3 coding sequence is TGTGCCAGCAGTCAGAGACAGGGGGCAACTAATGAAAAACTGTTTTTT. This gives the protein CASSQRQGATNEKLFF.

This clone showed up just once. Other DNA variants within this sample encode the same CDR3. Here the CDR3 reads CASSESGRNSPLHF. CDR3 DNA: TGCGCCAGCAGTGAGTCGGGGCGGAATTCACCCCTCCACTTT. The J gene is TRBJ1-6, the V gene TRBV10-2; perhaps TRBD1 as D (5 bases). Germline values: CDR1 WSHSY, CDR2 SAAADI. V was cut by 0 bases and J by 7 bases, with 7 bases left in between. This CDR3 has 14 amino acids.

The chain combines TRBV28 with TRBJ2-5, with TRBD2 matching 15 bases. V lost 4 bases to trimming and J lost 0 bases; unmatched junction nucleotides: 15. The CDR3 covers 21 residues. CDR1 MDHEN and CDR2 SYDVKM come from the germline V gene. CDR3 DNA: TGTGCCAGCAGTTCCAGGACTAGCGGGGGGGCCGCGACTTGGTACCAAGAGACCCAGTACTTC. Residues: CASSSRTSGGAATWYQETQYF.

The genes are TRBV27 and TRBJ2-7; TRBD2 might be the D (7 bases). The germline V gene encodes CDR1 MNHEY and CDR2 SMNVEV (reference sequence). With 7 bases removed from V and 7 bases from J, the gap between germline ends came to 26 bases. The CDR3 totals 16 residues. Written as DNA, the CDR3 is TGTGCCAGCACCCCCATGGGGGGGCGGACCCTTTCAGAGCAGTACTTC. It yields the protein CASTPMGGRTLSEQYF.

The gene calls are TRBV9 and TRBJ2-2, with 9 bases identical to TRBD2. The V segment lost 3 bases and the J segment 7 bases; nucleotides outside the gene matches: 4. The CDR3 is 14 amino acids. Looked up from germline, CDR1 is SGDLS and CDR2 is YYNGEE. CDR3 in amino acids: CASSGVSGSGELFF. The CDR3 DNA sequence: TGTGCCAGCAGCGGGGTTAGCGGGAGCGGGGAGCTGTTTTTT.

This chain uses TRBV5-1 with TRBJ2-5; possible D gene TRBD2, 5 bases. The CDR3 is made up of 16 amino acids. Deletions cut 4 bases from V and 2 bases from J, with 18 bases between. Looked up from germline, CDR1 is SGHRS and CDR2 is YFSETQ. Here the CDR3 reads CASSPGTSGGQETQYF. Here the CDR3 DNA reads TGCGCCAGCAGCCCCGGAACTTCGGGCGGGCAAGAGACCCAGTACTTC.

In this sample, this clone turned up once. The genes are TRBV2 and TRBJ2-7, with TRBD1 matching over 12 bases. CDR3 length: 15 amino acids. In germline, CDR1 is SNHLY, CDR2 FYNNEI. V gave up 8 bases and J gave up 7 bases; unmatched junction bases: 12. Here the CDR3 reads CASRFGGTGGSEQYF. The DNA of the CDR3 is TGTGCCAGCCGCTTCGGCGGGACAGGGGGCAGTGAGCAGTACTTC.

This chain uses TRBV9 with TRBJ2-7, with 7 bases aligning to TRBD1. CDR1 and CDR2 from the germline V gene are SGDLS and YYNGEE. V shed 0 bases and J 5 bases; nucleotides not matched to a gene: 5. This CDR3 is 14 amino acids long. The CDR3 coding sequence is TGTGCCAGCAGCGTAGGGTACAGGGGAAACGAGCAGTACTTC. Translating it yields CASSVGYRGNEQYF.

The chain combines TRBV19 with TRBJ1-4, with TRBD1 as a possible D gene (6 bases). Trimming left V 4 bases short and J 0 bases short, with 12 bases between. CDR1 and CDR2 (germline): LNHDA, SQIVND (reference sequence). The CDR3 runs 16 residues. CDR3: CASSKPDSSTNEKLFF. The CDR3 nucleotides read TGTGCCAGTAGTAAACCGGACAGCTCAACTAATGAAAAACTGTTTTTT.

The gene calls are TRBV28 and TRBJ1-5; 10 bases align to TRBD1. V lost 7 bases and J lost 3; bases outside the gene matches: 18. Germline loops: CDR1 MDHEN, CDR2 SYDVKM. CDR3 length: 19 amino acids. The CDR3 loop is CASTNRQGAPPNYNQPQHF. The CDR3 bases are TGTGCCAGCACCAACAGACAGGGGGCGCCGCCAAATTACAATCAGCCCCAGCATTTT.

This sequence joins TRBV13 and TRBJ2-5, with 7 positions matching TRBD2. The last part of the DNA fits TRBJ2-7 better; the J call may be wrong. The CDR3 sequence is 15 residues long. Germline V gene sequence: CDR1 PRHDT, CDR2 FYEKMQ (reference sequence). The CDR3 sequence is CASSSTAGRSYEQYF. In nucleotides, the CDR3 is TGTGCCAGCAGCTCCACAGCGGGGCGGTCCTACGAGCAGTACTTC.

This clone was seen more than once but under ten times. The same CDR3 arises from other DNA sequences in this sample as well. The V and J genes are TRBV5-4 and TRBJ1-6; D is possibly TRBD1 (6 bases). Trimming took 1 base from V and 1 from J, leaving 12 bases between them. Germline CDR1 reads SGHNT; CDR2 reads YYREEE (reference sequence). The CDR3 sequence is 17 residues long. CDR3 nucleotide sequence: TGTGCCAGCAGCTTGTCGGCCAGGGGATCCTATAATTCACCCCTCCACTTT. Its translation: CASSLSARGSYNSPLHF.

This CDR3 reads CASSRGLAGEETQYF. Here the CDR3 DNA reads TGTGCCAGCAGCCGGGGACTAGCGGGGGAAGAGACCCAGTACTTC. The chain is built from TRBV5-4 and TRBJ2-5, with TRBD2 matching over 14 bases. With 4 bases clipped from V and 3 bases from J, the junction kept 2 bases outside the gene matches. The germline V gene has CDR1 SGHNT and CDR2 YYREEE (reference sequence). The length of the CDR3 is 15 residues.

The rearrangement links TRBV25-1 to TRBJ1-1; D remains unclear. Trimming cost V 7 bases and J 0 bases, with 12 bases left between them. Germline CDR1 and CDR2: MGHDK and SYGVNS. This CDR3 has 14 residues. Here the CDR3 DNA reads TGTGCCAGCATACCAGGTACCATGAACACTGAAGCTTTCTTT. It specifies CASIPGTMNTEAFF.

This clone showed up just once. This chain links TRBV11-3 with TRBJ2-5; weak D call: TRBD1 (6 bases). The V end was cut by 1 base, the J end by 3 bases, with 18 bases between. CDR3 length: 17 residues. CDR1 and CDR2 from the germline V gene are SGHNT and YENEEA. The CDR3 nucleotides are TGTGCCAGCAGCTTAGGAACGGACCCATCAGGGGAAGAGACCCAGTACTTC. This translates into CASSLGTDPSGEETQYF.

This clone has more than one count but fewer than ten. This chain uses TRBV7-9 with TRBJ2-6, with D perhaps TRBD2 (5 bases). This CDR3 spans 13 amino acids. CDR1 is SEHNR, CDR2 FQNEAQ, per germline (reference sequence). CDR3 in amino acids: CAGVPPGANVLTF. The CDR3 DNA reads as TGTGCGGGAGTCCCTCCTGGGGCCAACGTCCTGACTTTC.

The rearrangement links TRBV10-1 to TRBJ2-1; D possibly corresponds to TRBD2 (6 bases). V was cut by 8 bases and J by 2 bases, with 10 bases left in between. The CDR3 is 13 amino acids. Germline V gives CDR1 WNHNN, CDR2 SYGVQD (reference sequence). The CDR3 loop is CASGGSTYNEQFF. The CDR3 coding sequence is TGCGCCAGCGGGGGGTCCACCTACAATGAGCAGTTCTTC.

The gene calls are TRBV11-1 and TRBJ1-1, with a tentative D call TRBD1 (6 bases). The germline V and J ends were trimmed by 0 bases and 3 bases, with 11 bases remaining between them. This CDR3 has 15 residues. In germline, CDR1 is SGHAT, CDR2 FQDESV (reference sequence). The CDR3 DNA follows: TGTGCCAGCAGCTTAGCGCGGGGGGCGTACACTGAAGCTTTCTTT. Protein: CASSLARGAYTEAFF.

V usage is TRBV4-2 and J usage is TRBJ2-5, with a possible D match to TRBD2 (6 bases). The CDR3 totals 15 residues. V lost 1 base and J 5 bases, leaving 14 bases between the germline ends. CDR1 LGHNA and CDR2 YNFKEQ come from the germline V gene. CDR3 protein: CASSQGAGMGETQYF. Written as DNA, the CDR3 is TGTGCCAGCAGCCAAGGGGCGGGGATGGGGGAGACCCAGTACTTC.